The 27 T cell receptor beta chains presented below share a single source sample, sequenced in a study of blood T cell repertoires in COVID-19. The method was immunoSEQ multiplex PCR; TCRdb's version includes in-frame clones alone and lacks a portion of them. Among 210,000 or so clones, roughly nine tenths were seen once, and the ten largest hold 3% to 3.5%. The sample consisted of PBMCs or T cells enriched from blood (not recorded which). Every receptor here comes from a woman between 45 and 65 years old in a cohort exposed to, infected with or recovered from COVID-19 (not recorded which).

This clone came up once. This chain uses TRBV20-1 with TRBJ2-3; 10 bases align to TRBD2. The CDR3 sequence is 14 residues long. The germline gives CDR1 DFQATT, CDR2 SNEGSKA (reference sequence). Trimming removed 3 bases from V and 14 bases from J; junction bases left unmatched: 14. The CDR3 loop reads CSASMASGGFRGYF. CDR3 nucleotide sequence: TGCAGTGCTAGTATGGCTAGCGGGGGATTCCGCGGGTATTTT.

The CDR3 protein is CASSTGDSNQPQHF. As DNA, the CDR3 is TGTGCCAGCAGCACAGGGGATAGCAATCAGCCCCAGCATTTT. The V and J genes are TRBV21-1 and TRBJ1-5; the table's D call, TRBD1, was not checked against the DNA. TRBV21-1 is given as a pseudogene. This CDR3 spans 14 amino acids.

The chain recombines TRBV18 with TRBJ2-2; 8 bases match TRBD2. CDR1 and CDR2 (germline): KGHSH, LQKENI. The CDR3 runs 16 residues. V lost 2 bases and J lost 3; bases outside the gene matches: 5. The CDR3 DNA reads TGTGCCAGCTCACCAGCGCGGGGGGCGGACACCGGGGAGCTGTTTTTT. Amino acid sequence: CASSPARGADTGELFF.

This chain uses TRBV18 with TRBJ2-4; a possible D gene is TRBD1 (5 bases). The V and J ends lost 3 bases and 0 bases respectively, with 12 bases between them. The CDR3 sequence is 16 residues long. CDR1 and CDR2 from the germline V gene are KGHSH and LQKENI. CDR3 protein: CASSPWQGEAKNIQYF. For the CDR3, the DNA is TGTGCCAGCTCACCCTGGCAGGGCGAAGCCAAAAACATTCAGTACTTC. The whole variable domain, remainder taken from reference TRBV18 and TRBJ2-4, is NAGVMQNPRHLVRRRGQEARLRCSPMKGHSHVYWYRQLPEEGLKFMVYLQKENIIDESGMPKERFSAEFPKEGPSILRIQQVVRGDSAAYFCASSPWQGEAKNIQYFGAGTRLSVL.

The chain links TRBV6-5 to TRBJ2-1; TRBD1 matches 10 bases. CDR1 MNHEY and CDR2 SVGAGI come from the germline V gene. Unmatched junction bases numbered 13, after V lost 7 bases and J lost 10 bases. There are 15 residues in the CDR3. The CDR3 nucleotides read TGTGCCAGCATGACAGGGGGCAATTTGGGTCGCGAGCAGTTCTTC. This sequence encodes CASMTGGNLGREQFF.

CDR3 sequence: CASSDSGLAGGLGEQFF. CDR3 in DNA: TGTGCCAGCAGTGACTCGGGGCTAGCGGGGGGGCTCGGTGAGCAGTTCTTC. This chain links TRBV6-4 with TRBJ2-1; TRBD2 aligns across 12 bases. Germline V lookup: CDR1 MRHNA, CDR2 SNTAGT. The V gene end was trimmed by 0 bases and the J gene end by 9 bases; junction bases not matched to a gene: 9. The CDR3 consists of 17 residues.

The chain employs TRBV9 and TRBJ2-2; TRBD2 matches 10 bases. Germline assignment: CDR1 SGDLS and CDR2 YYNGEE. The CDR3 has 16 residues. The J segment lost 5 bases and the V segment lost 4 bases, leaving 8 bases of the junction unmatched. The CDR3 is CASSLRAGGLTGELFF. CDR3 nucleotides: TGTGCCAGCAGCCTGCGAGCGGGGGGGCTGACCGGGGAGCTGTTTTTT. The variable domain in full, with the rest retrieved from reference TRBV9 and TRBJ2-2, is DSGVTQTPKHLITATGQRVTLRCSPRSGDLSVYWYQQSLDQGLQFLIQYYNGEERAKGNILERFSAQQFPDLHSELNLSSLELGDSALYFCASSLRAGGLTGELFFGEGSRLTVL.

The chain has TRBV28 and TRBJ2-5; D possibly corresponds to TRBD2 (5 bases). The germline V and J ends were trimmed by 7 bases and 4 bases, with 13 bases remaining between them. The CDR3 extends over 13 amino acids. In germline, CDR1 is MDHEN, CDR2 SYDVKM. The DNA of the CDR3 is TGTGCCAGCAATGGAGGATTTTCAGAGACCCAGTACTTC. The encoded protein is CASNGGFSETQYF.

This clone was picked up one time. The V call is TRBV19, the J call TRBJ1-1; D uncertain. The CDR3 totals 15 residues. V shed 6 bases and J shed 1 base, with 15 bases lying between them. Per the germline V gene, CDR1 is LNHDA and CDR2 is SQIVND (reference sequence). CDR3 amino acids: CASRIWRAKNTEAFF. In DNA, the CDR3 is TGTGCCAGTAGGATCTGGAGGGCAAAGAACACTGAAGCTTTCTTT.

The chain has TRBV7-2 and TRBJ2-5; perhaps TRBD1 as D (6 bases). The germline V gene encodes CDR1 SGHTA and CDR2 FQGNSA. The CDR3 length is 16 residues. The V end was cut by 1 base, the J end by 1 base, with 13 bases between. The CDR3 nucleotides read TGTGCCAGCAGCTTAGGGGGGCCCCCCTCCCAAGAGACCCAGTACTTC. This encodes CASSLGGPPSQETQYF.

In its sample, this clone was seen once. The chain couples TRBV12-3 or TRBV12-4 to TRBJ2-5; D gene unclear. This CDR3 contains 11 residues. V was trimmed by 5 bases and J by 10 bases, leaving 11 bases between them. This CDR3 reads CASSALRSQYF. DNA of the CDR3: TGTGCCAGCAGTGCTCTTAGGAGCCAGTACTTC.

The gene calls are TRBV7-9 and TRBJ1-2; 8 bases match TRBD1. Germline V gene sequence: CDR1 SEHNR, CDR2 FQNEAQ (reference sequence). CDR3 size: 16 residues. V lost 5 bases and J lost 2; bases outside the gene matches: 10. Here the CDR3 DNA reads TGTGCCAGCAGCCCCAATGACAGGGGACCCAACTATGGCTACACCTTC. This codes for CASSPNDRGPNYGYTF.

DNA of the CDR3: TGTGCCAGCAGCCCCCCAAGCACAACTAATGAAAAACTGTTTTTT. Its protein product is CASSPPSTTNEKLFF. The chain joins TRBV7-9 to TRBJ1-4; D is ambiguous. The CDR3 is 15 residues long. The germline V gene has CDR1 SEHNR and CDR2 FQNEAQ (reference sequence). The V and J ends lost 5 bases and 0 bases respectively, with 10 bases between them. Filled out from reference TRBV7-9 and TRBJ1-4, the complete variable domain reads DTGVSQNPRHKITKRGQNVTFRCDPISEHNRLYWYRQTLGQGPEFLTYFQNEAQLEKSRLLSDRFSAERPKGSFSTLEIQRTEQGDSAMYLCASSPPSTTNEKLFFGSGTQLSVL.

The chain employs TRBV5-6 and TRBJ2-7; TRBD1 matches 7 bases. CDR1 and CDR2 (germline): SGHDT, YYEEEE. Unmatched junction bases numbered 2, after V lost 7 bases and J lost 1 base. This CDR3 is 12 amino acids long. The CDR3 sequence: CASQGESYEQYF. In DNA, the CDR3 is TGTGCCAGCCAGGGGGAGTCCTACGAGCAGTACTTC.

V is TRBV3-1 (or the pseudogene TRBV3-2) and J is TRBJ1-3; the match to TRBD1 covers 9 bases. From germline, CDR1 is LGHDT and CDR2 YNNKEL (reference sequence). The V and J ends lost 0 bases and 5 bases, in that order; junction bases with no gene match: 5. This CDR3 spans 16 amino acids. In nucleotides, the CDR3 is TGTGCCAGCAGCCAAGAGTGGGACAGGGAACGAAACACCATATATTTT. Amino acids: CASSQEWDRERNTIYF.

V is TRBV18 and J is TRBJ1-5; TRBD1 is a possible D gene (5 bases). Per the germline V gene, CDR1 is KGHSH and CDR2 is LQKENI. There are 15 residues in the CDR3. V shed 2 bases and J shed 9 bases, with 17 bases lying between them. The CDR3 nucleotides are TGTGCCAGCTCACCAAAAGGGGAGGGCGGGAGGCCCCAGCATTTT. Translation: CASSPKGEGGRPQHF. The variable domain in full, completed from reference TRBV18 and TRBJ1-5, reads NAGVMQNPRHLVRRRGQEARLRCSPMKGHSHVYWYRQLPEEGLKFMVYLQKENIIDESGMPKERFSAEFPKEGPSILRIQQVVRGDSAAYFCASSPKGEGGRPQHFGDGTRLSIL.

This sequence joins TRBV15 and TRBJ2-7, with D maybe TRBD1 (5 bases). CDR1 is LNHNV, CDR2 YYDKDF, per germline (reference sequence). V lost 1 base and J lost 4, with 11 bases in between. The CDR3 runs 14 residues. Here the CDR3 DNA reads TGTGCCACCAGCAGAGGGGCAGGGATGTACGAGCAGTACTTC. Amino acids: CATSRGAGMYEQYF.

This chain joins TRBV7-3 and TRBJ2-7; D is ambiguous. The length of the CDR3 is 13 residues. The V and J ends lost 2 bases and 6 bases respectively, with 11 bases between them. Per the germline V gene, CDR1 is SGHTA and CDR2 is FQGTGA. CDR3 DNA: TGTGCCAGCAGCTTATCCCGCAACTCCGAGCAGTACTTC. It specifies CASSLSRNSEQYF.

The rearrangement uses TRBV7-9 and TRBJ2-7, with 9 bases identical to TRBD1. The germline CDR1 and CDR2 sequences are SEHNR and FQNEAQ (reference sequence). The CDR3 length is 17 residues. With V trimmed by 6 bases and J by 0 bases, 12 bases remained unmatched. DNA of the CDR3: TGTGCCAGCAGTTCCGGATCCGGGACAGGGAGCTCCTACGAGCAGTACTTC. Translation: CASSSGSGTGSSYEQYF.

This chain links TRBV7-8 with TRBJ2-1; D not certain. The CDR3 runs 11 residues. Germline V gene lookup returns CDR1 SGHVS and CDR2 FQNEAQ. The V end was cut by 7 bases, the J end by 12 bases, with 13 bases between. The CDR3 reads CASKASMAQFF. The CDR3 DNA follows: TGTGCCAGCAAAGCGTCCATGGCGCAGTTCTTC.

The chain is built from TRBV11-2 and TRBJ1-6, with a tentative D call TRBD1 (6 bases). Between the trimmed V and J ends, which lost 5 bases and 9 bases, there was a span of 11 bases. The length of the CDR3 is 13 residues. The V gene's germline CDR1 is SGHAT and CDR2 FQNNGV. Here the CDR3 DNA reads TGTGCCAGCAGCAACCGACAGGTTTCACCCCTCCACTTT. Protein product: CASSNRQVSPLHF.

This sequence joins TRBV7-3 and TRBJ2-1; 11 positions match TRBD2. V was clipped by 5 bases and J by 4 bases; unmatched bases: 4. Germline V gives CDR1 SGHTA, CDR2 FQGTGA. The CDR3 spans 15 residues. The CDR3 DNA is TGTGCCAGCAGCGGGGGACTAGCGGTGTACAATGAGCAGTTCTTC. Amino acids: CASSGGLAVYNEQFF.

The CDR3 DNA reads TGTGCCTGGAGTGTAGGGGTTCTTGAGCAGTTCTTC. This gives the protein CAWSVGVLEQFF. The chain combines TRBV30 with TRBJ2-1, with D perhaps matching TRBD1 (5 bases). There are 12 residues in the CDR3. Trimming stripped 0 bases from V and 9 bases from J, with 9 bases between. In germline, CDR1 is GTSNPN, CDR2 SVGIG (reference sequence).

The genes are TRBV18 and TRBJ1-5; 10 bases match TRBD1. The CDR3 spans 16 residues. Germline-derived CDR1 and CDR2 are KGHSH and LQKENI. The V gene end was trimmed by 3 bases and the J gene end by 0 bases; junction bases not matched to a gene: 2. The CDR3 sequence is CASSPGQGHSNQPQHF. The CDR3 region has the DNA TGTGCCAGCTCACCGGGACAGGGGCATAGCAATCAGCCCCAGCATTTT.

V usage is TRBV12-3 or TRBV12-4 and J usage is TRBJ1-2; maybe TRBD1 (5 bases). Deletions cut 6 bases from V and 4 bases from J, with 12 bases between. The CDR3 sequence is 13 residues long. This CDR3 is CASSRQLVYGYTF. The CDR3 DNA follows: TGTGCCAGCAGCAGACAGTTAGTCTATGGCTACACCTTC.

This clone was counted a single time. The chain carries TRBV5-1 and TRBJ1-4; no clear D gene. Trimming stripped 5 bases from V and 6 bases from J, with 23 bases between. The germline V gene has CDR1 SGHRS and CDR2 YFSETQ. The CDR3 consists of 17 residues. CDR3 residues: CASRPGGRIRRYEKLFF. The CDR3 DNA sequence: TGCGCCAGCAGACCCGGAGGGAGGATTCGGCGGTATGAAAAACTGTTTTTT.

This chain uses TRBV19 with TRBJ2-2; 7 nucleotides agree with TRBD1. V gave up 3 bases and J gave up 6 bases; unmatched junction bases: 4. Germline V CDR1 and CDR2: LNHDA, SQIVND (reference sequence). This CDR3 region has 14 residues. The CDR3 nucleotides read TGTGCCAGTAGTATCTACAGGGGTCCCGGGGAGCTGTTTTTT. The encoded protein is CASSIYRGPGELFF. Filled out from reference TRBV19 and TRBJ2-2, the complete variable domain reads DGGITQSPKYLFRKEGQNVTLSCEQNLNHDAMYWYRQDPGQGLRLIYYSQIVNDFQKGDIAEGYSVSREKKESFPLTVTSAQKNPTAFYLCASSIYRGPGELFFGEGSRLTVL.